This record concerns one T cell receptor (beta chain) sequence. Germline V lookup: CDR1 MNHEY, CDR2 SVGAGI. The length of the CDR3 is 16 residues. With 2 bases clipped from V and 1 base from J, the junction kept 7 bases outside the gene matches. These data originate in a study of blood T cell repertoires in COVID-19. In the original processing: Nucleated cell number was recorded as an estimate derived from reference gene primer amplification. Clones were sequenced by immunoSEQ multiplex PCR, and TCRdb holds only the in-frame ones, with some missing. V, J and clone size were drawn from that table, and D and trimming were deduced from the DNA. The sample has approximately 220,000 clones; 70% to 90% are singletons.

The material sequenced was PBMCs or T cells enriched from blood (not recorded which). The chain combines TRBV6-5 with TRBJ1-1; 7 bases fit TRBD1. The sequence was collected from a woman in her 40s with acute COVID-19. CDR3 DNA: TGTGCCAGCAGTTACGAAGGCAGGGGGAGGAACACTGAAGCTTTCTTT. The encoded protein is CASSYEGRGRNTEAFF.